One T cell receptor (beta chain) is described in this entry. What it binds is not known. The data were obtained in a study of cytomegalovirus exposure and HLA in healthy donors. Study findings and constraints: Analysis was carried out at a later point, and it linked a missense DCLRE1C variant to TCR beta V- and J-gene trimming. In vitro work confirmed that a few CMV-associated chains recognize CMV antigens.

The PCR made use of 60 Vbeta and 13 Jbeta primers. Only in-frame clones appear in the TCRdb table, and some are missing; sequencing was by immunoSEQ multiplex PCR. Here the sample spans 150,000 to 200,000 clones, around 80% being singletons. CDR3 length: 14 amino acids. Germline V lookup: CDR1 SGHNT, CDR2 YYREEE (reference sequence). The junction had 2 bases not matched to a gene; V was cut back by 5 bases and J by 2 bases. The chain recombines TRBV5-4 with TRBJ1-3; 9 nucleotides agree with TRBD1. Sequenced material: PBMCs. The sequence was collected from a woman in her forties or fifties in good health and CMV-seropositive. CDR3 amino acids: CASSGDRAGNTIYF. In DNA, the CDR3 is TGTGCCAGCAGTGGGGACAGGGCTGGAAACACCATATATTTT.